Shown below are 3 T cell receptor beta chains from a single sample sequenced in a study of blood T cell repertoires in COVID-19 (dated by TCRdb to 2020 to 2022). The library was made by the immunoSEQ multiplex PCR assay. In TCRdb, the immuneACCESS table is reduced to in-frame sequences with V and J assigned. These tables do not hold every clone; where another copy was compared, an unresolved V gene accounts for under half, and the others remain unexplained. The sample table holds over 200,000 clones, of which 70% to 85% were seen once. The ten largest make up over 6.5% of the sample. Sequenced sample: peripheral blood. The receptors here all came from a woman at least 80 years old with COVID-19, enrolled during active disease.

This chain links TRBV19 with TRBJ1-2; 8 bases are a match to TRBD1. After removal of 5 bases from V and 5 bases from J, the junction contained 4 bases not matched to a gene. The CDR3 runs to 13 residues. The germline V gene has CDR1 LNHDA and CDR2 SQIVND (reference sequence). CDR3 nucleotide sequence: TGTGCCAGTAGTCGGACAGGGCCATATGGCTACACCTTC. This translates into CASSRTGPYGYTF.

The CDR3 nucleotides are TGTGCCAGCAGCTCCAGGGGTGGAAGCTCTGGGGCCAACGTCCTGACTTTC. The encoded protein is CASSSRGGSSGANVLTF. The chain links TRBV7-8 to TRBJ2-6, with D perhaps TRBD1 (6 bases). Trimming shortened V by 4 bases and J by 0 bases, and 13 bases separated the two germline ends. The CDR3 extends over 17 amino acids. The germline CDR1 and CDR2 sequences are SGHVS and FQNEAQ.

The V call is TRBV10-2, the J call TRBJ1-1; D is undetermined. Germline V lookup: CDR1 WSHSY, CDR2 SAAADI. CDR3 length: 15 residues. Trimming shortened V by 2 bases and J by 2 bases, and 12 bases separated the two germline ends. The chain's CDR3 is CASSELPELNTEAFF. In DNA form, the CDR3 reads TGCGCCAGCAGTGAGCTCCCGGAACTAAACACTGAAGCTTTCTTT.